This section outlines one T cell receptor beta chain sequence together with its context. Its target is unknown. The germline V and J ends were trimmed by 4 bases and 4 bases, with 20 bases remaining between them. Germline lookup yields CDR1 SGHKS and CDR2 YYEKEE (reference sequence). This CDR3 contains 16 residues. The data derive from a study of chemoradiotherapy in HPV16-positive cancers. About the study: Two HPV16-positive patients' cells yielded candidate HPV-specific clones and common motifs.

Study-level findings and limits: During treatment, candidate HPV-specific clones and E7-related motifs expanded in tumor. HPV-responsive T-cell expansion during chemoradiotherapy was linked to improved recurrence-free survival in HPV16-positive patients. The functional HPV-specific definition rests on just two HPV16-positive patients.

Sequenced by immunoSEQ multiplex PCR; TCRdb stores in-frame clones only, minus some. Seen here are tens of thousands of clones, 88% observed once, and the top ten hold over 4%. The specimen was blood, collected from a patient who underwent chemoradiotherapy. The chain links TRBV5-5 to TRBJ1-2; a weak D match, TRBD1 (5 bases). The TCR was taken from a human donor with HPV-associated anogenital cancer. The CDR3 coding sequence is TGTGCCAGCAGCCGAATTGATGGGGGAACTAGCTATGGCTACACCTTC. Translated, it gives CASSRIDGGTSYGYTF.